This T cell receptor (beta chain) came from a study of CD8 T cells in ankylosing spondylitis. TCRdb re-analysed the 5' RACE reads in MiXCR, keeping a single row per CDR3 protein. The data hold 350,000 to 450,000 distinct CDR3 sequences, with roughly 25% observed a single time. Whole-study findings and limits: Ankylosing spondylitis blood seemed to carry a telltale TCR beta motif made of about 8 highly homologous variants.

V shed 3 bases, J shed 7 bases, and the junction held 7 bases outside the gene matches. The CDR3 contains 15 residues. Per germline, CDR1 LGHDT and CDR2 YNNKEL (reference sequence). Details on this clonotype: No antigen is known for it.

The sample taken for sequencing was blood, either unsorted or a sorted T cell fraction (not recorded which). This clonotype was sampled from a male donor with ankylosing spondylitis. The chain recombines TRBV3-1 with TRBJ2-1; 9 bases are shared with TRBD1. For the CDR3, the DNA is TGTGCCAGCAGCCACCGGGACAGGGTATGGAATGAGCAGTTCTTC. It codes for CASSHRDRVWNEQFF.